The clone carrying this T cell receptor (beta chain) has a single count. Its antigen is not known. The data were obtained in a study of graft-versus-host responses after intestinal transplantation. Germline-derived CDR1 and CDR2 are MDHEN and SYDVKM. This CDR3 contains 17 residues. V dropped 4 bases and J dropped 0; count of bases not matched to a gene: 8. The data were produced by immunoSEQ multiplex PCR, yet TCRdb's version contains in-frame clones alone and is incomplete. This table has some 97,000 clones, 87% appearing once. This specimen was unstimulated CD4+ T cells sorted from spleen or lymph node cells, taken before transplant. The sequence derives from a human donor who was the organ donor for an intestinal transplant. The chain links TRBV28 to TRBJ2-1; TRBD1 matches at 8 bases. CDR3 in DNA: TGTGCCAGCAGTTCAAGGACAGGGTCTCCCTCCTACAATGAGCAGTTCTTC. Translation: CASSSRTGSPSYNEQFF.